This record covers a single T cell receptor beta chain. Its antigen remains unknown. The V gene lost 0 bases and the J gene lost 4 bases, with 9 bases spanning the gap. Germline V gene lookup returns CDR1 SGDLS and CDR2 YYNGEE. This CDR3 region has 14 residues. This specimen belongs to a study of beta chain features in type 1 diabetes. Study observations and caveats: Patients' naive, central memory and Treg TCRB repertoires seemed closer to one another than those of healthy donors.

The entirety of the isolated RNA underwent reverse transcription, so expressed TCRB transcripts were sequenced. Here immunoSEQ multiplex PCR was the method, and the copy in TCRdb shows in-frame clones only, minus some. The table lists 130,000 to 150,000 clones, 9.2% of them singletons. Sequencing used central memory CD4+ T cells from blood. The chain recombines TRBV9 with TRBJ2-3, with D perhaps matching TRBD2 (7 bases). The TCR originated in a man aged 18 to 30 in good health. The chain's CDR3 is CASSVEGGADTQYF. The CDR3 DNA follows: TGTGCCAGCAGCGTAGAGGGGGGGGCAGATACGCAGTATTTT.